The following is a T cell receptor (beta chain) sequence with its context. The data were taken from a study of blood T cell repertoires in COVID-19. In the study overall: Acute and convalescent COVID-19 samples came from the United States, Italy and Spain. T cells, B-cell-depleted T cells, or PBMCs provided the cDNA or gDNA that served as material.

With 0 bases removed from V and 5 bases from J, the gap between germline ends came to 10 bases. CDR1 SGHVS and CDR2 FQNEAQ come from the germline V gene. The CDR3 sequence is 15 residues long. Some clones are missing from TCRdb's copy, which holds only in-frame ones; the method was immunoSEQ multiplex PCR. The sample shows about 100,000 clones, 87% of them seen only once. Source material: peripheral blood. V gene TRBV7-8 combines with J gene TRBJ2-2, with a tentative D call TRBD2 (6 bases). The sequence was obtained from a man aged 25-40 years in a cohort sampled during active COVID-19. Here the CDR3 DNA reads TGTGCCAGCAGCTTAGCCGGGGGACGGACCGGGGAGCTGTTTTTT. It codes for CASSLAGGRTGELFF.